The 26 T cell receptor beta chains below were found in one sample sequenced in a study of blood T cell repertoires in COVID-19. Only in-frame clones appear in the TCRdb table, and some are missing; sequencing was by immunoSEQ multiplex PCR. The sample includes roughly 230,000 clones, about 88% of them seen just once. Sequenced: peripheral blood. The receptors come from a man between 35 and 55 years old with acute or convalescent COVID-19.

The chain has TRBV28 and TRBJ1-1, with D perhaps matching TRBD1 (5 bases). In germline, CDR1 is MDHEN, CDR2 SYDVKM. V gave up 9 bases and J gave up 0 bases, with 17 bases separating them. The CDR3 has 15 residues. CDR3 loop: CASSLGGLMNTEAFF. For the CDR3, the DNA is TGTGCCAGTTCACTGGGGGGGTTAATGAACACTGAAGCTTTCTTT. The variable domain in full, completed from reference TRBV28 and TRBJ1-1, reads DVKVTQSSRYLVKRTGEKVFLECVQDMDHENMFWYRQDPGLGLRLIYFSYDVKMKEKGDIPEGYSVSREKKERFSLILESASTNQTSMYLCASSLGGLMNTEAFFGQGTRLTVV.

This clone was detected once. V gene TRBV3-1 (or the pseudogene TRBV3-2) combines with J gene TRBJ1-1, with 9 bases matching TRBD1. V shed 2 bases, J shed 5 bases, and the junction held 3 bases outside the gene matches. Per germline, CDR1 LGHDT and CDR2 YNNKEL (reference sequence). The CDR3 totals 14 residues. The CDR3 nucleotides are TGTGCCAGCAGCCAAACAGGGGGCGGTACTGAAGCTTTCTTT. This encodes CASSQTGGGTEAFF.

This sequence joins TRBV27 and TRBJ2-2; D unresolved. Trimming pared 5 bases from V and 5 bases from J, leaving 6 bases between. The CDR3 runs 12 residues. Germline assignment: CDR1 MNHEY and CDR2 SMNVEV (reference sequence). The CDR3 sequence: CASSLLTGELFF. The DNA of the CDR3 is TGTGCCAGCAGTCTTCTTACCGGGGAGCTGTTTTTT.

The V gene is TRBV5-1, the J gene TRBJ1-1; D possibly corresponds to TRBD1 (6 bases). V gave up 4 bases and J gave up 1 base, with 17 bases separating them. In germline, CDR1 is SGHRS, CDR2 YFSETQ. This CDR3 contains 16 residues. CDR3 nucleotides: TGCGCCAGCAGCAACTCGCACCGGGGACAGAACACTGAAGCTTTCTTT. Translation: CASSNSHRGQNTEAFF.

This clone was counted a single time. The genes are TRBV5-1 and TRBJ2-5; tentatively, D is TRBD1 (7 bases). Trimming pared 1 base from V and 4 bases from J, leaving 20 bases between. Germline assignment: CDR1 SGHRS and CDR2 YFSETQ. This CDR3 contains 17 residues. The CDR3, as DNA: TGCGCCAGCAGCTTGCCAGGGGGGCTCCGGAGGGGAGAGACCCAGTACTTC. This codes for CASSLPGGLRRGETQYF.

V and J are TRBV2 and TRBJ2-3, with TRBD1 as a possible D gene (6 bases). The germline V gene has CDR1 SNHLY and CDR2 FYNNEI. This CDR3 is 15 amino acids long. The V gene lost 2 bases and the J gene lost 1 base, with 10 bases spanning the gap. Here the CDR3 DNA reads TGTGCCAGCAGTGAAATGGCAGGGGGCACAGATACGCAGTATTTT. Translated, it gives CASSEMAGGTDTQYF.

This chain connects TRBV6-6 to TRBJ2-6; D remains ambiguous. V was clipped by 8 bases and J by 0 bases, with 8 bases between them. The CDR3 extends over 14 amino acids. The V gene's germline CDR1 is MNHNY and CDR2 SVGAGI (reference sequence). CDR3 sequence reads: CASEFFSGANVLTF. The CDR3 bases are TGTGCCAGCGAGTTTTTCTCTGGGGCCAACGTCCTGACTTTC.

This clone was seen more than once but under ten times. The V gene is TRBV2, the J gene TRBJ1-6, with TRBD1 matching over 8 bases. This CDR3 spans 15 amino acids. V gave up 4 bases and J gave up 8 bases; unmatched junction bases: 7. Germline loops: CDR1 SNHLY, CDR2 FYNNEI. CDR3 in DNA: TGTGCCAGCAGTGGGGTCAGGGGGCCTGATTCACCCCTCCACTTT. Translated: CASSGVRGPDSPLHF. Filled out from reference TRBV2 and TRBJ1-6, the complete variable domain reads EPEVTQTPSHQVTQMGQEVILRCVPISNHLYFYWYRQILGQKVEFLVSFYNNEISEKSEIFDDQFSVERPDGSNFTLKIRSTKLEDSAMYFCASSGVRGPDSPLHFGNGTRLTVT.

The chain has TRBV27 and TRBJ2-2, with TRBD2 matching over 8 bases. CDR3 length: 16 residues. With V trimmed by 5 bases and J by 5 bases, 10 bases remained unmatched. The V gene's germline CDR1 is MNHEY and CDR2 SMNVEV (reference sequence). CDR3 nucleotides: TGTGCCAGCAGTCCCCTCAGCGGGGGTATTACCGGGGAGCTGTTTTTT. This sequence encodes CASSPLSGGITGELFF.

The rearrangement links TRBV20-1 to TRBJ1-6; 7 bases map to TRBD1. Germline V gene sequence: CDR1 DFQATT, CDR2 SNEGSKA (reference sequence). The trim removed 3 bases at V and 8 bases at J, leaving 4 bases unmatched. This CDR3 is built from 13 residues. DNA of the CDR3: TGCAGTGCTAGTCCCCAGGGGGATTCACCCCTCCACTTT. It is translated as CSASPQGDSPLHF.

Concerning this clone: Other nucleotide sequences from this sample produce the same CDR3. The chain combines TRBV20-1 with TRBJ2-1; D ambiguous. The CDR3 has 11 amino acids. Germline V lookup: CDR1 DFQATT, CDR2 SNEGSKA (reference sequence). V shed 1 base and J shed 9 bases, with 7 bases lying between them. Here the CDR3 reads CSARGGGEQFF. The CDR3 DNA reads as TGCAGTGCTAGAGGCGGTGGTGAGCAGTTCTTC.

The gene calls are TRBV7-2 and TRBJ1-2; D remains ambiguous. From germline, CDR1 is SGHTA and CDR2 FQGNSA. The V and J ends lost 2 bases and 7 bases respectively, with 14 bases between them. The CDR3 loop spans 14 amino acids. The CDR3 here is CASSLNQRSAGYTF. CDR3 sequence (DNA): TGTGCCAGCAGCTTAAACCAGAGGTCCGCTGGCTACACCTTC.

The chain links TRBV6-5 to TRBJ2-1; 12 bases are a match to TRBD2. Trimming at V came to 5 bases and at J to 3 bases, leaving 2 bases not matched to a gene. CDR1 MNHEY and CDR2 SVGAGI come from the germline V gene. This CDR3 is built from 15 residues. The CDR3 loop is CASSRTSGIYNEQFF. Here the CDR3 DNA reads TGTGCCAGCAGTCGGACTAGCGGGATCTACAATGAGCAGTTCTTC.

This sequence joins TRBV25-1 and TRBJ1-1, with D perhaps matching TRBD1 (6 bases). Per germline, CDR1 MGHDK and CDR2 SYGVNS. This CDR3 contains 15 residues. Deletions cut 3 bases from V and 0 bases from J, with 11 bases between. CDR3: CASSEETGMNTEAFF. Here the CDR3 DNA reads TGTGCCAGCAGTGAGGAGACAGGAATGAACACTGAAGCTTTCTTT.

The rearrangement links TRBV19 to TRBJ1-6; tentatively, D is TRBD1 (6 bases). The V end lost 6 bases, the J end lost 5 bases, and 8 bases lay between the germline ends. The CDR3 has 13 residues. CDR1 is LNHDA and CDR2 is SQIVND in the germline V gene (reference sequence). The CDR3, as DNA: TGTGCCAGTAGCCAGGGGAATAATTCACCCCTCCACTTT. Encoded protein: CASSQGNNSPLHF.

The chain carries TRBV24-1 and TRBJ2-1; 9 bases match TRBD1. Losses at the gene ends were 7 bases for V and 6 bases for J; bases not matched to a gene: 15. This CDR3 is built from 17 residues. From germline, CDR1 is KGHDR and CDR2 SFDVKD. This CDR3 reads CATRAPIRGQGRNEQFF. The CDR3 bases are TGTGCCACCAGGGCCCCAATCAGGGGACAGGGCCGCAATGAGCAGTTCTTC.

This chain joins TRBV25-1 and TRBJ1-2; a weak D match, TRBD1 (5 bases). Germline CDR1 reads MGHDK; CDR2 reads SYGVNS. This CDR3 has 14 amino acids. Trimming shortened V by 5 bases and J by 4 bases, and 14 bases separated the two germline ends. The CDR3 reads CASSPGGEFYGYTF. Here the CDR3 DNA reads TGTGCCAGCAGTCCCGGGGGGGAATTCTATGGCTACACCTTC.

The gene calls are TRBV28 and TRBJ1-6; D possibly corresponds to TRBD1 (6 bases). The CDR3 has 14 residues. V dropped 4 bases and J dropped 9 bases, with 13 bases sitting between them. From germline, CDR1 is MDHEN and CDR2 SYDVKM. The CDR3 reads CASSYRQGSSPLHF. CDR3 in DNA: TGTGCCAGCAGTTACCGCCAGGGGTCTTCACCCCTCCACTTT.

V and J are TRBV3-1 (or the pseudogene TRBV3-2) and TRBJ2-7; tentative D call: TRBD1 (6 bases). V was shortened by 0 bases and J by 2 bases, with 8 bases between the two germline ends. Germline values: CDR1 LGHDT, CDR2 YNNKEL (reference sequence). The CDR3 sequence is 14 residues long. The CDR3 is CASSQEWDTYEQYF. The CDR3 DNA reads TGTGCCAGCAGCCAAGAATGGGACACCTACGAGCAGTACTTC.

The rearrangement uses TRBV29-1 and TRBJ2-3, with 8 positions matching TRBD1. CDR3 size: 15 residues. Looked up from germline, CDR1 is SQVTM and CDR2 is ANQGSEA. V lost 1 base to trimming and J lost 3 bases; unmatched junction nucleotides: 6. The DNA of the CDR3 is TGCAGCGTTGAAGGGACAGGGAGTGAGACAGATACGCAGTATTTT. This codes for CSVEGTGSETDTQYF.

V is TRBV3-1 (or the pseudogene TRBV3-2) and J is TRBJ2-4, with 8 bases fitting TRBD2. The germline V gene encodes CDR1 LGHDT and CDR2 YNNKEL (reference sequence). This CDR3 region has 17 residues. V lost 0 bases, J lost 6 bases, and 10 bases stayed unmatched. For the CDR3, the DNA is TGTGCCAGCAGCCAAGACCTAAACGCGGGGGGCACAAACATTCAGTACTTC. Protein sequence: CASSQDLNAGGTNIQYF.

The chain uses TRBV7-9 and TRBJ2-3; possibly TRBD1 for D (6 bases). V gave up 5 bases and J gave up 0 bases, with 15 bases separating them. Germline V gene data show CDR1 as SEHNR and CDR2 as FQNEAQ (reference sequence). CDR3 size: 16 residues. This chain's CDR3 is CASSTTTGLSTDTQYF. The CDR3 coding sequence is TGTGCCAGCAGCACCACGACAGGACTTAGCACAGATACGCAGTATTTT.

V and J are TRBV11-2 and TRBJ2-7, with 8 bases that match TRBD1. This CDR3 region has 16 residues. Germline lookup yields CDR1 SGHAT and CDR2 FQNNGV. Trimming took 5 bases from V and 3 from J; bases not matched to a gene: 12. The CDR3 DNA reads TGTGCCAGCAGCCTCGCGGACAGGGCCTCCGGCTACGAGCAGTACTTC. Encoded protein: CASSLADRASGYEQYF.

The chain has TRBV25-1 and TRBJ1-6, with 12 bases matching TRBD1. This CDR3 has 18 residues. In germline, CDR1 is MGHDK, CDR2 SYGVNS. The trim removed 4 bases at V and 1 base at J, leaving 5 bases unmatched. CDR3 coding DNA: TGTGCCAGCAGTGCCGGGACAGGGGGCGGGTCCTATAATTCACCCCTCCACTTT. This codes for CASSAGTGGGSYNSPLHF.

The gene calls are TRBV12-3 or TRBV12-4 and TRBJ2-1; a weak D match, TRBD2 (5 bases). This CDR3 comprises 12 residues. V gave up 5 bases and J gave up 7 bases, with 9 bases separating them. The CDR3 region has the DNA TGTGCCAGCAGTCAAGCGGAGAATGAGCAGTTCTTC. Its protein product is CASSQAENEQFF.

The V call is TRBV7-9, the J call TRBJ1-1; D might be TRBD1 (5 bases). V gave up 5 bases and J gave up 2 bases, with 15 bases separating them. The CDR3 covers 15 residues. The germline V gene has CDR1 SEHNR and CDR2 FQNEAQ (reference sequence). The CDR3 protein is CASSLRPGPNTEAFF. The DNA for the CDR3 is TGTGCCAGCAGCCTCAGGCCAGGGCCAAACACTGAAGCTTTCTTT.